This TCR beta chain emerged from a study of blood T cells in healthy people across ages. This clonotype was seen only a few times. Its antigen remains unknown. There are 15 residues in the CDR3. V lost 5 bases to trimming and J lost 1 base, with 15 bases between them. CDR1 is MGHRA and CDR2 is YSYEKL in the germline V gene. Primed by a sample-barcoded 5' primer and a J-beta primer mix, a second PCR proceeded for about 7 to 11 cycles. CDR3-containing paired-end reads numbering at least 2.5 million came from each sample. TCRdb redid the calling of the 5' RACE reads with MiXCR, one entry per CDR3 protein. The sample has about 900,000 distinct CDR3 sequences, 48% seen once; the top ten hold roughly 13%. General observations from the study: PBMCs went unsorted, and a conclusive naive versus antigen-experienced comparison was therefore prevented. Long-lived donors had more naive CD4+ cells and higher diversity than aged donors. Donor CMV status was unknown, possibly confounding expanded clonotype changes.

Sequencing was done on a sample of blood. The chain links TRBV4-1 to TRBJ2-7; D unresolved. The TCR originated in a man between 25 and 39 years old in good health. DNA for the CDR3: TGCGCCAGCAGCAAGGTCGGCGGCACATCCTACGAGCAGTACTTC. Translation: CASSKVGGTSYEQYF.